The rows below give T cell receptor beta chains drawn from one sample of a study of T-cell reconstitution after alpha-beta-depleted transplantation in children. TCRdb reanalysed the PCR reads using MiXCR and keeps one entry per CDR3 protein. The sample lists about 830,000 distinct CDR3 sequences, 15% to 20% seen once, with 5% in the top ten. The material was PBMCs, mostly from graft donor cells, obtained 360 days after TCRalphabeta/CD19-depleted stem cell transplant. Every receptor here comes from a male patient younger than 18 who had a stem cell transplant for acute lymphoblastic leukemia, so the T cells may come from the graft donor. Each CDR3 is given with its conserved first and last residue. D genes are given only for firm matches. Some rows have no size entry. The others give once, few or many, or a class for an expanded clone.

>TRBV7-3|TRBJ2-7|14|-|many
TGTGCCAGCAGCTTCAGGACTTCACCCTACGAGCAGTACTTC
CASSFRTSPYEQYF
>TRBV11-2|TRBJ2-2|14|-|-
TGTGCCAGCAGCTTAGATCGGGCCGCCGGGGAGCTGTTTTTT
CASSLDRAAGELFF
>TRBV12-3/TRBV12-4|TRBJ2-3|13|-|few
TGTGCCAGCAGTTCCCGACGAAGAGATACGCAGTATTTT
CASSSRRRDTQYF
>TRBV15|TRBJ2-1|16|-|-
TGTGCCACCAGCAGAGTGGGGGGACCCCCCTACAATGAGCAGTTCTTC
CATSRVGGPPYNEQFF
>TRBV7-9|TRBJ2-3|17|-|-
TGTGCCAGCAGCTCTCCGAGACGACGGGCAAACACAGATACGCAGTATTTT
CASSSPRRRANTDTQYF
>TRBV4-1|TRBJ2-7|15|-|few
TGCGCCAGCAGCCCCCCCCAGGGTCTGCCACCTGAGCAGTACTTC
CASSPPQGLPPEQYF
>TRBV3-1|TRBJ2-7|14|-|-
TGTGCCAGCAGCCCCCAGGGTAGGACCTACGAGCAGTACTTC
CASSPQGRTYEQYF
>TRBV4-1|TRBJ2-1|16|TRBD1|-
TGCGCCAGCAGCCAAGACCTTTCTCGGACAGGGGATGAGCAGTTCTTC
CASSQDLSRTGDEQFF
>TRBV29-1|TRBJ2-7|12|TRBD1|few
TGCAGCGTCCACAGGGGCGTGGACGAGCAGTACTTC
CSVHRGVDEQYF
>TRBV12-3/TRBV12-4|TRBJ2-3|14|-|few
TGTGCCAGCAGCCCCCGACCATACACAGATACGCAGTATTTT
CASSPRPYTDTQYF
>TRBV29-1|TRBJ2-2|14|TRBD1|-
TGCAGCGCCGCGGACAGGGATTACACCGGGGAGCTGTTTTTT
CSAADRDYTGELFF
>TRBV12-5|TRBJ2-2|15|-|-
TGTGCTAGTGATTTAGGACAGCTGTTAGACGGGGAGCTGTTTTTT
CASDLGQLLDGELFF
>TRBV9|TRBJ2-5|13|-|once
TGTGCCAGCAGCGCGACAGGGAGGGAGACCCAGTACTTC
CASSATGRETQYF
>TRBV2|TRBJ2-2|15|-|few
TGTGCCAGCAGTGCGAGGGGACTTCACACCGGGGAGCTGTTTTTT
CASSARGLHTGELFF
>TRBV11-1|TRBJ1-5|17|-|few
TGTGCCAGCAGCTTAGGCCTATCACAGGGTTGGAATCAGCCCCAGCATTTT
CASSLGLSQGWNQPQHF
>TRBV5-1|TRBJ2-1|12|-|-
TGCGCCAGCAGCCATAGCGTCAATGAGCAGTTCTTC
CASSHSVNEQFF
>TRBV3-1|TRBJ2-3|12|-|-
TGTGCCAGCAGCCAAGGGGTTTTGACGCAGTATTTT
CASSQGVLTQYF
>TRBV7-3|TRBJ2-3|20|TRBD2|-
TGTGCCAGCAGCTTAATAGTGTTAGGACTAGCGGGAGGAGCGGCAGATACGCAGTATTTT
CASSLIVLGLAGGAADTQYF
>TRBV4-1|TRBJ2-7|18|TRBD2|few
TGCGCCAGCAGTCAAAATCCCACCGGGACTAGCGGGAGTTACGAGCAGTACTTC
CASSQNPTGTSGSYEQYF
>TRBV7-2|TRBJ2-1|16|TRBD2|many
TGTGCCAGCAGCTTCCTAGGACTAGCGGGTTACAATGAGCAGTTCTTC
CASSFLGLAGYNEQFF
>TRBV10-2|TRBJ2-1|15|TRBD2|many
TGCGCCAGCAGTGAGTCGATAGCGGGGAACAATGAGCAGTTCTTC
CASSESIAGNNEQFF
>TRBV20-1|TRBJ2-7|15|TRBD2|once
TGCAGTGCTAGACGGTGGCGGGAGAACTCCTACGAGCAGTACTTC
CSARRWRENSYEQYF
>TRBV7-9|TRBJ2-7|14|TRBD1|-
TGTGCCAGCAGACTACAGACAGGGGCCTACGAGCAGTACTTC
CASRLQTGAYEQYF
>TRBV2|TRBJ2-5|11|-|many
TGTGCCAGCTCTGGTGAGGAGACCCAGTACTTC
CASSGEETQYF
>TRBV6-1|TRBJ1-1|15|-|many
TGTGCCAGCAGTGTGGCGGGGATCATGAACACTGAAGCTTTCTTT
CASSVAGIMNTEAFF
>TRBV7-6|TRBJ1-2|14|-|-
TGTGCCAGCAGCTTCTACAGGGAGCCCTATGGCTACACCTTC
CASSFYREPYGYTF
>TRBV15|TRBJ2-3|13|-|-
TGTGCCACCAGCAGAGATCACACAGATACGCAGTATTTT
CATSRDHTDTQYF
>TRBV5-1|TRBJ2-2|17|-|-
TGCGCCAGCAGCTTGGCCCCGCAGGGAACGGGCACCGGGGAGCTGTTTTTT
CASSLAPQGTGTGELFF
>TRBV20-1|TRBJ1-2|15|-|few
TGCAGTGCTATAAGGGTGCCCGCCCGGGGGCATGGCTACACCTTC
CSAIRVPARGHGYTF
>TRBV11-2|TRBJ2-1|19|TRBD2|-
TGTGCCAGCAGCTTAGATTTTTCACGGACTAGCTTAAGTTACAATGAGCAGTTCTTC
CASSLDFSRTSLSYNEQFF
>TRBV7-3|TRBJ1-5|14|-|-
TGTGCCAGCAGCTTATACGACGGGGGTCAGCCCCAGCATTTT
CASSLYDGGQPQHF
>TRBV3-1|TRBJ1-2|16|TRBD1|-
TGTGCCAGCAGCCCCTACCCGGGACAGCAGACCTATGGCTACACCTTC
CASSPYPGQQTYGYTF
>TRBV5-1|TRBJ1-2|14|-|few
TGCGCCAGCAGCTTGAACGCCGTAAACTATGGCTACACCTTC
CASSLNAVNYGYTF